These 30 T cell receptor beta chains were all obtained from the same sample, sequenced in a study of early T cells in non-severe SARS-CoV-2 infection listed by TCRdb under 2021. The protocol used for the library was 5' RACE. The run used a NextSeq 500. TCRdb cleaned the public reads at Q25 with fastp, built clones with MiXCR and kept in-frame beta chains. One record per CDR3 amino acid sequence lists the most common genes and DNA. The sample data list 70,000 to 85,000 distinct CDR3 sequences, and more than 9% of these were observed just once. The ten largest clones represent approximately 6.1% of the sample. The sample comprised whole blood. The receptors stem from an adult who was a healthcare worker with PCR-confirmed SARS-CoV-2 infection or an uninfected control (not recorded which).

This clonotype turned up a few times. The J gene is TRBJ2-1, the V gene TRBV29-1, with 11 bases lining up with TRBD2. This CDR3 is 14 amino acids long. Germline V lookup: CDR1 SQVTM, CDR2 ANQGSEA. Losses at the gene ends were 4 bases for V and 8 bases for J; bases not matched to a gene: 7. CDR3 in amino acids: CSVAWLAGGDEQFF. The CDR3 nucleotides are TGCAGCGTTGCGTGGCTAGCGGGAGGAGATGAGCAGTTCTTC.

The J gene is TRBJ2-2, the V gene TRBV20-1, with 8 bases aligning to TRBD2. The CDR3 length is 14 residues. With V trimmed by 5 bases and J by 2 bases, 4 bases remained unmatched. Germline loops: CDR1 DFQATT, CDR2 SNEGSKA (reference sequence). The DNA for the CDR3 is TGCAGTGCTCCGGGACTAGTAAACACCGGGGAGCTGTTTTTT. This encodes CSAPGLVNTGELFF.

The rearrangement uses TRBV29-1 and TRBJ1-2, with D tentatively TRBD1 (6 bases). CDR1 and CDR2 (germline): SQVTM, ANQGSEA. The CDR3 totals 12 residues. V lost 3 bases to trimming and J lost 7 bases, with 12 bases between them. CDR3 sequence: CSVEGGAAGYTF. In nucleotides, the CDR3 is TGCAGCGTTGAGGGGGGGGCGGCTGGCTACACCTTC.

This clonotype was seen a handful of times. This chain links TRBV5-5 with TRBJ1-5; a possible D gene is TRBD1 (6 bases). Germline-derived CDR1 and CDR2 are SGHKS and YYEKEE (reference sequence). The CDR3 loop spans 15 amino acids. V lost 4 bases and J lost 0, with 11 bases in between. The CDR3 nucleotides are TGTGCCAGCAGCCCGACAGGAAATAGCAATCAGCCCCAGCATTTT. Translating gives CASSPTGNSNQPQHF.

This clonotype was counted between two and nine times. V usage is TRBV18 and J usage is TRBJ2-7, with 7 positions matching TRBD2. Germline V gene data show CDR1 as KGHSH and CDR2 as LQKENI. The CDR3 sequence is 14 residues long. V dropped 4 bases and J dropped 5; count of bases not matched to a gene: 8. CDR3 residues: CASSLRAGDDEQYF. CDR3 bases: TGTGCCAGCTCACTTAGGGCGGGGGACGACGAGCAGTACTTC.

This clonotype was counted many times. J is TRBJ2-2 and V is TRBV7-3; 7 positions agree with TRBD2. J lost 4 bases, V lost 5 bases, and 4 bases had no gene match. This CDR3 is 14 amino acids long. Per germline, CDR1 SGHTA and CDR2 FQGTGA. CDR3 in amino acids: CASSGGSRTGELFF. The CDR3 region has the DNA TGTGCCAGCAGCGGCGGGAGTCGCACCGGGGAGCTGTTTTTT.

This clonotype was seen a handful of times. The CDR3 DNA sequence: TGTGCCAGCAGCCGGGGCGCGACTGGCTTGGAGCAGTACTTC. Protein product: CASSRGATGLEQYF. V and J are TRBV6-5 and TRBJ2-7; D possibly matches TRBD1 or TRBD2 (5 bases each). The V and J ends lost 6 bases and 7 bases respectively, with 19 bases between them. Germline V gene data show CDR1 as MNHEY and CDR2 as SVGAGI. The CDR3 is 14 amino acids.

The DNA of the CDR3 is TGTGCCAGCAGCTTACAGGGAGGGGTAAACACTGAAGCTTTCTTT. Its protein is CASSLQGGVNTEAFF. The chain combines TRBV7-6 with TRBJ1-1; TRBD1 is a possible D gene (5 bases). There are 15 residues in the CDR3. Per germline, CDR1 SGHVS and CDR2 FNYEAQ. V was trimmed by 2 bases and J by 2 bases, leaving 12 bases between them.

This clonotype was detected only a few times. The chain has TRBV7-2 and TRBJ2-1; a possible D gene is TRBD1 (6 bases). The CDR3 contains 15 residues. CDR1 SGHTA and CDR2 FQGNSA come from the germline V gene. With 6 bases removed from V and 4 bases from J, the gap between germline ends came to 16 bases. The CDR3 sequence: CASSVQGGPYNEQFF. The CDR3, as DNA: TGTGCCAGCAGTGTACAGGGTGGGCCTTACAATGAGCAGTTCTTC.

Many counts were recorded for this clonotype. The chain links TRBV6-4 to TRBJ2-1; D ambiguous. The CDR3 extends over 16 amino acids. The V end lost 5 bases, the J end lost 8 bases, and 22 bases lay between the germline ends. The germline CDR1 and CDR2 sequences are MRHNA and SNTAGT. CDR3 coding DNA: TGTGCCAGCAGTTCAAAATGGATAGTGGCTACAGATGAGCAGTTCTTC. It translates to CASSSKWIVATDEQFF.

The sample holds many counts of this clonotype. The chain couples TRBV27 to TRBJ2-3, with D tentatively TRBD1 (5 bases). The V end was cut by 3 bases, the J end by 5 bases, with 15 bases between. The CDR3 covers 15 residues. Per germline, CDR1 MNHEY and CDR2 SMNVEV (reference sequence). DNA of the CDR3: TGTGCCAGCAGTTTGGTTTCAGGAAGGGGAGATACGCAGTATTTT. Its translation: CASSLVSGRGDTQYF.

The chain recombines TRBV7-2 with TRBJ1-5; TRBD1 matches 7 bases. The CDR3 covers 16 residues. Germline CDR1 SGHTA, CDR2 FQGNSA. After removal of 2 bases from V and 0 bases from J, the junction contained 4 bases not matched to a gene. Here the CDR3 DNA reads TGTGCCAGCAGCTTATCCACAGGGGATAGCAATCAGCCCCAGCATTTT. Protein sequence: CASSLSTGDSNQPQHF.

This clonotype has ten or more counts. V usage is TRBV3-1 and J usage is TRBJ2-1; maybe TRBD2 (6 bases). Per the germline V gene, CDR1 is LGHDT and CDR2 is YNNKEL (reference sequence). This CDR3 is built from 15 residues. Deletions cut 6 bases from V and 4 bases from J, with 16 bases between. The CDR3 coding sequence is TGTGCCAGCAGTCCCGGCGGGAAGTTTTACAATGAGCAGTTCTTC. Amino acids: CASSPGGKFYNEQFF.

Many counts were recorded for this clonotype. CDR3: CASSYPLTGPYNEQFF. CDR3 sequence (DNA): TGTGCCAGCAGTTACCCCCTAACGGGGCCGTACAATGAGCAGTTCTTC. This chain links TRBV6-2 or TRBV6-3 with TRBJ2-1; D may correspond to TRBD1 or TRBD2 (5 bases each). V lost 2 bases to trimming and J lost 4 bases, with 15 bases between them. The CDR3 sequence is 16 residues long. In germline, CDR1 is MNHEY, CDR2 SVGEGT.

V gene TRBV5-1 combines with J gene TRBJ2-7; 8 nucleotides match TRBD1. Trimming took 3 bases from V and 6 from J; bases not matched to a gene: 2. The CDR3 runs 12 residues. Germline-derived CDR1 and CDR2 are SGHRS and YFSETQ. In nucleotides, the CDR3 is TGCGCCAGCAGCTATGACAGGGGCGAGCAGTACTTC. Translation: CASSYDRGEQYF.

CDR3 region: CSLGRVTQYF. Here the CDR3 DNA reads TGCAGTTTGGGGAGGGTGACGCAGTATTTT. The J gene is TRBJ2-3, the V gene TRBV20-1; 7 bases line up with TRBD2. The CDR3 has 10 amino acids. The ends lost 8 bases at V and 9 bases at J; junction bases unmatched: 5. The germline V gene has CDR1 DFQATT and CDR2 SNEGSKA (reference sequence).

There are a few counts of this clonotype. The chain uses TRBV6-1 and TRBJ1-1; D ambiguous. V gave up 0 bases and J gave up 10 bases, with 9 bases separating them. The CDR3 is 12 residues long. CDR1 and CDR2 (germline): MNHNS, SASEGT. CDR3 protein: CASSEARKIAFF. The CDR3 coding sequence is TGTGCCAGCAGTGAAGCCAGGAAAATAGCTTTCTTT.

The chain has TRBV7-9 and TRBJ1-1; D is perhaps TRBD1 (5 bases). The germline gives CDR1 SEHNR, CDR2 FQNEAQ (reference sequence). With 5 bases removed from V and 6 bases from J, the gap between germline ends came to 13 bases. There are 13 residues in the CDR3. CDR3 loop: CASSTQGGAEAFF. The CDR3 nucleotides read TGTGCCAGCAGCACGCAGGGAGGCGCTGAAGCTTTCTTT.

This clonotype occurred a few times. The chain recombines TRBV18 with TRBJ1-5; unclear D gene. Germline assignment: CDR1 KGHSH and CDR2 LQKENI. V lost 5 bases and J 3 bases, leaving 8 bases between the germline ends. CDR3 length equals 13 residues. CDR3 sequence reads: CASSDQFNQPQHF. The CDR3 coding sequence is TGTGCCAGCTCAGACCAGTTCAATCAGCCCCAGCATTTT. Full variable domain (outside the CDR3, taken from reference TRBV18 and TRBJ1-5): NAGVMQNPRHLVRRRGQEARLRCSPMKGHSHVYWYRQLPEEGLKFMVYLQKENIIDESGMPKERFSAEFPKEGPSILRIQQVVRGDSAAYFCASSDQFNQPQHFGDGTRLSIL.

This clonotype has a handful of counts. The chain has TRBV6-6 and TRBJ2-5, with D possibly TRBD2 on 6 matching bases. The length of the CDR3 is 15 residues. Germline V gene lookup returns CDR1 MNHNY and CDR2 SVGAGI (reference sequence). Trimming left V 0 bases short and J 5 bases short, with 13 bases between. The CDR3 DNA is TGTGCCAGCAGTTACTCATCCCCCCGGGGGGAGACCCAGTACTTC. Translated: CASSYSSPRGETQYF.

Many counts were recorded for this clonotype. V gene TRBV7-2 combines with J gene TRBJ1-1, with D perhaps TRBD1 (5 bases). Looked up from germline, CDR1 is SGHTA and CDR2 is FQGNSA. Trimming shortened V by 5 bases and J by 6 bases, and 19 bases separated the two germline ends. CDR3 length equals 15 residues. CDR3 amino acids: CASSPGTLVGAEAFF. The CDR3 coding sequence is TGTGCCAGCAGCCCCGGGACGTTGGTTGGGGCTGAAGCTTTCTTT.

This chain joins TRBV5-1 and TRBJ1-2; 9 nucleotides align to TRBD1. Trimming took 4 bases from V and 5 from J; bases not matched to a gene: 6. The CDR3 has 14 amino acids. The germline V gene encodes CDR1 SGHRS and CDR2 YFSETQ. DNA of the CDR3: TGCGCCAGCAGCCCCGACAGGGGGATTTATGGCTACACCTTC. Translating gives CASSPDRGIYGYTF. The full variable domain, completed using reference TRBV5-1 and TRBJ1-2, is KAGVTQTPRYLIKTRGQQVTLSCSPISGHRSVSWYQQTPGQGLQFLFEYFSETQRNKGNFPGRFSGRQFSNSRSEMNVSTLELGDSALYLCASSPDRGIYGYTFGSGTRLTVV.

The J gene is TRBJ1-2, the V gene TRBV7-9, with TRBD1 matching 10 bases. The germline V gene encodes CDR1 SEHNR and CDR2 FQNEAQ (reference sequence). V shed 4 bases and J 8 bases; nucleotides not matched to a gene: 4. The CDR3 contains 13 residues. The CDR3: CASSSTGGVGYTF. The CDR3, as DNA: TGTGCCAGCAGCTCGACAGGGGGCGTCGGCTACACCTTC. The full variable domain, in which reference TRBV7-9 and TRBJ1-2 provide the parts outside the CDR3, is DTGVSQNPRHKITKRGQNVTFRCDPISEHNRLYWYRQTLGQGPEFLTYFQNEAQLEKSRLLSDRFSAERPKGSFSTLEIQRTEQGDSAMYLCASSSTGGVGYTFGSGTRLTVV.

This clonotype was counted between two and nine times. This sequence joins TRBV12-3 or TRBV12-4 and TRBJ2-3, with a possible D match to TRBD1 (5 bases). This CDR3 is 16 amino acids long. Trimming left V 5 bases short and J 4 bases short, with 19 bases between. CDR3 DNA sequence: TGTGCCAGCAGTCCAGGGCCTCAGGGCTCGGCAGATACGCAGTATTTT. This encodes CASSPGPQGSADTQYF.

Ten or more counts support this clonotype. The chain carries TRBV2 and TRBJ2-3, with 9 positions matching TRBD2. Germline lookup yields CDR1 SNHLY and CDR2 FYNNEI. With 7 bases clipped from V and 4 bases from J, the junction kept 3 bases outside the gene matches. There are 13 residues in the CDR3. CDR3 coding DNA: TGTGCCAGCAATGGCGGGAGGGCAGATACGCAGTATTTT. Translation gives CASNGGRADTQYF.

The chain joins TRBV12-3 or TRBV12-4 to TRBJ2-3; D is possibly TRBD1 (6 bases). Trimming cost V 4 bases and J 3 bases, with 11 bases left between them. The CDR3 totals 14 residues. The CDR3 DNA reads TGTGCCAGCAGTTGGGGGCTAGAAACAGATACGCAGTATTTT. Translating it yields CASSWGLETDTQYF.

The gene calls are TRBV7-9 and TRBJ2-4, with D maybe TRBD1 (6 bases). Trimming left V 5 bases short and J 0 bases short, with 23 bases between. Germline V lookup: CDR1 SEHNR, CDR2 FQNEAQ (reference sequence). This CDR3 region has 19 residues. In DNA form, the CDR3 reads TGTGCCAGCAGCGAGAAGTTTGGACAGACCAAAGTAGCCAAAAACATTCAGTACTTC. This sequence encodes CASSEKFGQTKVAKNIQYF.

The DNA of the CDR3 is TGTGCCAGCAGCTTTCGGCCGGGACTAACTTTCCAATACGAGCAGTACTTC. Translated, it gives CASSFRPGLTFQYEQYF. This chain links TRBV7-8 with TRBJ2-7; TRBD2 agrees at 7 bases. V lost 3 bases and J lost 4; bases outside the gene matches: 15. CDR3 length: 17 amino acids. Germline lookup yields CDR1 SGHVS and CDR2 FQNEAQ.

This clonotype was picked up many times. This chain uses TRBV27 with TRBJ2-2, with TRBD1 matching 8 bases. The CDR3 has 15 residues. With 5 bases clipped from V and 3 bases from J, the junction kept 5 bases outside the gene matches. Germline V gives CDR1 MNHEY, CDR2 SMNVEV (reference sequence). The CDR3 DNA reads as TGTGCCAGCAGTCCGACAGGGGAGGACACCGGGGAGCTGTTTTTT. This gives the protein CASSPTGEDTGELFF.

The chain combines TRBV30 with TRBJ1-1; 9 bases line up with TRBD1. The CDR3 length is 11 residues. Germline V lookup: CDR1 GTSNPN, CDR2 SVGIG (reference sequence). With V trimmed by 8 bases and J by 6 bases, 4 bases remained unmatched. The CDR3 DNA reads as TGTGCCGGGACAGGGAGGGCTGAAGCTTTCTTT. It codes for CAGTGRAEAFF.